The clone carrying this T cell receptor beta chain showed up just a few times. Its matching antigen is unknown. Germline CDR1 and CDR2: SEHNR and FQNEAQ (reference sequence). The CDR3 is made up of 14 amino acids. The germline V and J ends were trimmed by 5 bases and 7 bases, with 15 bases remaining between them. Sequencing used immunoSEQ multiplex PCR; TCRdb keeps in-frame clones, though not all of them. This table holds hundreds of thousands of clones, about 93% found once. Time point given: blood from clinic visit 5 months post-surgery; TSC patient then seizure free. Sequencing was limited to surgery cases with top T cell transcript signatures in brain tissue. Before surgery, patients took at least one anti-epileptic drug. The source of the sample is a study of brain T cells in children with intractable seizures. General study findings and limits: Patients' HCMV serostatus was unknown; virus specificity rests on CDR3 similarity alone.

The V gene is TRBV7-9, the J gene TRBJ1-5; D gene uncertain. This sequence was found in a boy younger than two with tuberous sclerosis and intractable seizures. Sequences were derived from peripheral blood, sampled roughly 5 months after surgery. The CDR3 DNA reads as TGTGCCAGCAGCCACGACGGAACTAGGCAGCCCCAGCATTTT. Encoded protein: CASSHDGTRQPQHF.